These 6 T cell receptor beta chains were all obtained from the same sample, sequenced in a study of beta chain features in type 1 diabetes. cDNA synthesis used the whole RNA isolate, giving expressed TCRB sequences. The data were produced by immunoSEQ multiplex PCR, yet TCRdb's version contains in-frame clones alone and is incomplete. This table has almost 350,000 clones, approximately 8.2% appearing once. Sequencing was performed on central memory CD4+ T cells from blood. The receptors originated from a woman in her late teens or twenties in good health.

A few counts support this clone. The chain carries TRBV21-1 and TRBJ1-1; the DNA was not compared with TRBD1, the D call given in the table. TRBV21-1 is a documented pseudogene. The CDR3 has 14 amino acids. The CDR3 is CASSKGAQNTEAFF. The CDR3 region has the DNA TGTGCCAGCAGCAAAGGGGCCCAGAACACTGAAGCTTTCTTT.

The CDR3 loop reads CASSFGLADIQYF. CDR3 nucleotide sequence: TGTGCCAGCAGCTTTGGACTAGCGGACATTCAGTACTTC. This chain joins TRBV7-2 and TRBJ2-4; 10 nucleotides match TRBD2. The length of the CDR3 is 13 residues. J was trimmed by 8 bases and V by 3 bases; bases with no gene match: 1. Looked up from germline, CDR1 is SGHTA and CDR2 is FQGNSA.

This clone was found once. The gene calls are TRBV10-3 and TRBJ2-7; 8 nucleotides line up with TRBD2. V lost 10 bases and J lost 5; bases outside the gene matches: 10. Looked up from germline, CDR1 is ENHRY and CDR2 is SYGVKD. CDR3 length equals 13 residues. The CDR3 coding sequence is TGTGCCAGCACCAAAGCGGGAGTAGACGAGCAGTACTTC. Translating gives CASTKAGVDEQYF.

In its sample, this clone was seen a few times. V usage is TRBV28 and J usage is TRBJ2-3, with 9 bases matching TRBD1. Trimming cost V 8 bases and J 5 bases; bases outside gene matches: 14. The CDR3 runs to 16 residues. The germline CDR1 and CDR2 sequences are MDHEN and SYDVKM. The CDR3 DNA is TGTGCCAGCGGACCATACCGGGACAGGGAAGGAGATACGCAGTATTTT. Amino acids: CASGPYRDREGDTQYF.

This clone was recorded a few times. The gene calls are TRBV18 and TRBJ2-7; 9 positions agree with TRBD2. Germline CDR1 reads KGHSH; CDR2 reads LQKENI. CDR3 length equals 21 residues. After removal of 3 bases from V and 0 bases from J, the junction contained 21 bases not matched to a gene. The CDR3: CASSPRGYGTSSRESSYEQYF. The CDR3 DNA follows: TGTGCCAGCTCACCCAGGGGTTACGGGACTAGCTCAAGAGAAAGCTCCTACGAGCAGTACTTC.

In DNA form, the CDR3 reads TGTGCCAGCAGCTTAGGGAACAGGGACGAGCAGTACTTC. The encoded protein is CASSLGNRDEQYF. The chain has TRBV7-9 and TRBJ2-7; D is perhaps TRBD1 (6 bases). Trimming pared 1 base from V and 5 bases from J, leaving 9 bases between. The CDR3 spans 13 residues. The germline CDR1 and CDR2 sequences are SEHNR and FQNEAQ (reference sequence).